The rows below give T cell receptor beta chains drawn from one sample of a study of blood T cell repertoires in COVID-19. TCRdb's copy holds only in-frame clones and misses some; the assay was immunoSEQ multiplex PCR. The sample consists of fewer than 20,000 clones, around 89% of them appearing once. Sequenced material: peripheral blood. Every receptor here comes from an elderly man with acute or convalescent COVID-19. The CDR3 runs from the conserved cysteine through the conserved F or W. Fields, in order: clone size, J gene, V gene, D gene, CDR3 DNA, CDR3 protein. D genes are given only for firm matches. Part of the rows lack a size; the others show once, few, many or a class for expanded clones.

.,TRBJ1-2,TRBV29-1,TRBD1,TGCAGCGTTGAACAAGGGGGCGGTGGCTACACCTTC,CSVEQGGGGYTF
.,TRBJ2-7,TRBV15,.,TGTGCCACCAGCAGAGGGGCATTCGGACACTCATACGAGCAGTACTTC,CATSRGAFGHSYEQYF
.,TRBJ2-3,TRBV11-3,TRBD2,TGTGCCAGCAGCTTCGATTCAGGGCGGGGGGGTTTTCATACGCAGTATTTT,CASSFDSGRGGFHTQYF
.,TRBJ1-2,TRBV29-1,TRBD1,TGCAGCGGGGGACAGGGTAAAAATGGCTACACCTTC,CSGGQGKNGYTF
.,TRBJ1-1,TRBV19,.,TGTGCCAGTACTACTAGGGGGGGAAGAACTGAAGCTTTCTTT,CASTTRGGRTEAFF
.,TRBJ1-5,TRBV15,.,TGTGCCACCAGCAGAGCCAGGGGCAATCAGCCCCAGCATTTT,CATSRARGNQPQHF
.,TRBJ2-3,TRBV4-2,.,TGTGCCAGCAGCCAAGAATCCTCTAGCACAGATACGCAGTATTTT,CASSQESSSTDTQYF
.,TRBJ1-1,TRBV27,.,TGTGCCAGCACGAGACAGGCGGGGGACACTGAAGCTTTCTTT,CASTRQAGDTEAFF
once,TRBJ1-3,TRBV10-2,TRBD1,TGCGCCAGCAAAGGGACAGGGCCTGGAAACACCATATATTTT,CASKGTGPGNTIYF
.,TRBJ1-2,TRBV12-3/TRBV12-4,.,TGTGCCAGCAGCCCCTGGGCAGGTAGTTACACCTTC,CASSPWAGSYTF
.,TRBJ1-2,TRBV28,.,TGTGCCAGCAGTCCGTCAGGGAACTATGGCTACACCTTC,CASSPSGNYGYTF
.,TRBJ2-3,TRBV4-1,TRBD1,TGCGCCAGCAGCCAAGATCGCCGTCAGGGGGCAGATACGCAGTATTTT,CASSQDRRQGADTQYF
.,TRBJ2-1,TRBV7-9,TRBD1,TGTGCCAGCAGCTACCCGGACAGGGTCAGGGGAGAGCAGTTCTTC,CASSYPDRVRGEQFF
.,TRBJ1-6,TRBV19,.,TGTGCCAGTAGTTCCACAGCTTACAATTCACCCCTCCACTTT,CASSSTAYNSPLHF
few,TRBJ1-5,TRBV19,.,TGTGCCAGTAGTATAACGGGGGGCAGCAATCAGCCCCAGCATTTT,CASSITGGSNQPQHF
.,TRBJ1-5,TRBV30,.,TGTGCGGGTGGGGGGAGCAATCAGCCCCAGCATTTT,CAGGGSNQPQHF
once,TRBJ2-1,TRBV9,TRBD2,TGTGCCAGCAGCCCCCCCCGAGGGACGCGGGAGGTTGACAATGAGCAGTTCTTC,CASSPPRGTREVDNEQFF
.,TRBJ2-1,TRBV2,TRBD2,TGTGCCAGCGCTTCCGGGACTAGCAGATACAATGAGCAGTTCTTC,CASASGTSRYNEQFF
.,TRBJ2-7,TRBV5-1,.,TGCGCCAGCAGCTTGGCCCACTCGGCCTACGAGCAGTACTTC,CASSLAHSAYEQYF
.,TRBJ1-6,TRBV10-3,TRBD1,TGTGCCATCAGGGGGGACAGGCAATCACCCCTCCACTTT,CAIRGDRQSPLHF
.,TRBJ1-1,TRBV5-4,.,TGTGCCAGCAGCTGGGGGGGGATGAACACTGAAGCTTTCTTT,CASSWGGMNTEAFF
.,TRBJ1-2,TRBV5-5,.,TGTGCCAGCAGCTTGGGTGAGGACTATGGCTACACCTTC,CASSLGEDYGYTF
.,TRBJ1-1,TRBV2,.,TGTGCCAGCAGCGCACAGGGACACACTGAAGCTTTCTTT,CASSAQGHTEAFF
.,TRBJ1-2,TRBV7-9,TRBD1,TGTGCCAGCAGCGCACAGGGGGTTGACTATGGCTACACCTTC,CASSAQGVDYGYTF